This T cell receptor beta chain was recovered during a study of Graves' ophthalmopathy and Graves' hyperthyroidism. Moderate-to-severe activity, CAS ≥3, NOSPECS ≥4 and duration under 3 months were recorded for donors with ophthalmopathy. Clinical symptoms, serum thyroxine, TRAb, thyroid ultrasound and orbital computed tomography determined diagnosis. Using RNA transcripts, the TCR beta CDR3 regions were amplified. First-round RT-PCR with HTBI primers preceded a second-round multiplex PCR. TCRdb re-analysed the multiplex PCR reads in MiXCR, keeping a single row per CDR3 protein. The table includes about 700,000 distinct CDR3 sequences, roughly two fifths detected once. This CDR3 region has 15 residues. Looked up from germline, CDR1 is ENHRY and CDR2 is SYGVKD. The ends lost 5 bases at V and 0 bases at J; junction bases unmatched: 3.

Sequenced input: peripheral blood. The TCR was taken from an adult man with Graves' ophthalmopathy. This sequence joins TRBV10-3 and TRBJ1-5; 8 nucleotides agree with TRBD1. The CDR3 region is CAISQTGGSNQPQHF. The CDR3, as DNA: TGTGCCATCAGTCAAACAGGGGGTAGCAATCAGCCCCAGCATTTT.